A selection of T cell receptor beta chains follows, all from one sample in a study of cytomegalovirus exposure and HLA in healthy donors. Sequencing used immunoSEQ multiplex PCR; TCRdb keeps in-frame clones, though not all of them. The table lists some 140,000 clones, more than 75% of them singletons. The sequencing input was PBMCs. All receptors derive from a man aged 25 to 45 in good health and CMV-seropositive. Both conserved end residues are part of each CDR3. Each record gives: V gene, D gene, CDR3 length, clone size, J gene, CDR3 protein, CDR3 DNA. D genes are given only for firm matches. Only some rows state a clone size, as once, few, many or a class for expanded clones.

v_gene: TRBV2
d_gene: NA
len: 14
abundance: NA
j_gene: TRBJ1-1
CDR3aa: CASSLSQENTEAFF
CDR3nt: TGTGCCAGCAGTCTATCCCAGGAAAACACTGAAGCTTTCTTT

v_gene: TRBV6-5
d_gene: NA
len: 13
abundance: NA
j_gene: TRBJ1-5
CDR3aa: CASSRTGNQPQHF
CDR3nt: TGTGCCAGCAGCCGAACAGGGAATCAGCCCCAGCATTTT

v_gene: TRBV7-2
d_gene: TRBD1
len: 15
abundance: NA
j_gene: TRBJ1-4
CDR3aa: CASSSRSGGNEKLFF
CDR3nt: TGTGCCAGCAGTTCCAGATCAGGGGGCAATGAAAAACTGTTTTTT

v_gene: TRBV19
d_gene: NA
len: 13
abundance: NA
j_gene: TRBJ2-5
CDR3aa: CASSMQRAETQYF
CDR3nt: TGTGCCAGTAGTATGCAGAGGGCAGAGACCCAGTACTTC

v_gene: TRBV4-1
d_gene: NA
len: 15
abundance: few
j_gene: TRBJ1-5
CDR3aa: CASSQDRLSNQPQHF
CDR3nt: TGCGCCAGCAGCCAAGACAGGTTAAGCAATCAGCCCCAGCATTTT

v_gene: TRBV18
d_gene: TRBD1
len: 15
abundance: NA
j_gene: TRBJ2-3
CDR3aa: CASSWDRAPTDTQYF
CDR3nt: TGTGCCAGCTCTTGGGACAGGGCCCCCACAGATACGCAGTATTTT

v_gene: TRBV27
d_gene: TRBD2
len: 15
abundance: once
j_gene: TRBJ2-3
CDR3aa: CASSFLGLATDTQYF
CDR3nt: TGTGCCAGCAGTTTCTTGGGACTAGCGACAGATACGCAGTATTTT

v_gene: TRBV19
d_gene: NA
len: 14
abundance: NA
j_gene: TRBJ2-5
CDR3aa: CASALRGRGETQYF
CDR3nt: TGTGCCAGTGCCCTGCGGGGGCGCGGGGAGACCCAGTACTTC

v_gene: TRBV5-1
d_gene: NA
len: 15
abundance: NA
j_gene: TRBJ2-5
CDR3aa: CASSLGPGYGETQYF
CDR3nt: TGCGCCAGCAGCTTGGGGCCAGGGTATGGGGAGACCCAGTACTTC

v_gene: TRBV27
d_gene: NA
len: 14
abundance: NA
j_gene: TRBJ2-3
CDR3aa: CASSFPGSTDTQYF
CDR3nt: TGTGCCAGCAGTTTTCCGGGGAGCACAGATACGCAGTATTTT

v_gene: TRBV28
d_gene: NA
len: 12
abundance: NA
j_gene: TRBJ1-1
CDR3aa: CASKDRNTEAFF
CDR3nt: TGTGCCAGCAAAGACAGGAACACTGAAGCTTTCTTT

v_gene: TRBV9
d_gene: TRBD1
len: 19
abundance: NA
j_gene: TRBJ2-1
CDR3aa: CASSMGDRAFLNSYNEQFF
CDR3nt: TGTGCCAGCAGTATGGGGGACAGGGCATTTTTAAACTCCTACAATGAGCAGTTCTTC

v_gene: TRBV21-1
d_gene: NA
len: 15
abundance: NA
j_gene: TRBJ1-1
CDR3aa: CASREGGPMNTEAFF
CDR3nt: TGTGCCAGTAGGGAGGGGGGCCCTATGAACACTGAAGCTTTCTTT

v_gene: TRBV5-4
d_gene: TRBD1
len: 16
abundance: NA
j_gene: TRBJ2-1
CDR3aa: CASSFITGTGYNEQFF
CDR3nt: TGTGCCAGCAGCTTTATCACCGGGACAGGGTACAATGAGCAGTTCTTC

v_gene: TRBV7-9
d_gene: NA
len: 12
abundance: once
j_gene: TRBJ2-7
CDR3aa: CASSLEGGEQYF
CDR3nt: TGTGCCAGCAGCTTAGAAGGGGGCGAGCAGTACTTC

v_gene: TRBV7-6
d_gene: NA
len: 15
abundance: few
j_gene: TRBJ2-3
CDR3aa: CASSSYKGGTDTQYF
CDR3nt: TGTGCCAGCAGCTCGTACAAGGGGGGCACAGATACGCAGTATTTT

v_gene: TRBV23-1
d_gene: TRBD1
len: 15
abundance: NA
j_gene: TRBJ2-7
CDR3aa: CASSLSTGGTYEQYF
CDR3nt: TGCGCCAGCAGTCTTTCGACAGGGGGGACCTACGAGCAGTACTTC

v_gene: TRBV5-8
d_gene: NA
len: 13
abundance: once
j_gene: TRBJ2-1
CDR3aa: CASSLSVYNEQFF
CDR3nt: TGTGCCAGCAGCTTGAGCGTATACAATGAGCAGTTCTTC

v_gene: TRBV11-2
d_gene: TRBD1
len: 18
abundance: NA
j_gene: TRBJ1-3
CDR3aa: CASSLARTGGSSGNTIYF
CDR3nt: TGTGCCAGCAGCTTAGCAAGGACAGGGGGTTCCTCTGGAAACACCATATATTTT